Below, one T cell receptor (beta chain) is given with its context. Its specificity is unknown. From germline, CDR1 is MDHEN and CDR2 SYDVKM. The CDR3 is 13 amino acids. Between the trimmed V and J ends, which lost 10 bases and 1 base, there was a span of 11 bases. Produced via immunoSEQ multiplex PCR; TCRdb's table is partial and in-frame only. The top ten clones hold around 1.6% of a sample with nearly 70,000 clones, over 90% of them seen once. The sample belongs to a study of T cell clonotyping in hematopoietic cell transplantation. Findings and caveats of the study: Broader posttransplant TCR repertoire diversity was predicted by graft donor and pretransplant recipient Inverse Simpson Index values. Recipient TCR diversity dropped after transplant; expanded clonotypes rose from day 30 to 180. Few recipient clonotypes overlapped donors; over 97% were de novo at given depth.

The sequencing sample was made of peripheral blood mononuclear cells. The sequence derives from a man aged 50 to 60 in good health. Some clones in this sample may be carry-over from other donors' samples. The rearrangement links TRBV28 to TRBJ1-5; D is unresolved. DNA of the CDR3: TGTGCCACCTTCTTACAGAGCAATCAGCCCCAGCATTTT. Residues: CATFLQSNQPQHF.